This T cell receptor beta chain was identified in a study of somatic mutations in cytotoxic T cells in rheumatoid arthritis. Study-wide context: Prior to any treatment and right after diagnosis, patient blood (less than 34 ml EDTA) was drawn. Some V beta antibody-stained T-cell populations were flow-sorted at nearly 100% purity, including V beta1+ cells sequenced for TCRB.

There are 15 residues in the CDR3. Germline V gene lookup returns CDR1 MNHEY and CDR2 SMNVEV (reference sequence). V lost 9 bases to trimming and J lost 0 bases; unmatched junction nucleotides: 5. The data were produced by immunoSEQ multiplex PCR, yet TCRdb's version contains in-frame clones alone and is incomplete. The data contain 15,000 to 20,000 clones, 80% of them singletons. CD4+ and CD8+ cells were isolated by positive magnetic bead selection, with purity checked by flow cytometry. This chain connects TRBV27 to TRBJ2-1; 10 bases line up with TRBD2. This TCR came from an adult with rheumatoid arthritis. The sequenced sample consisted of CD8+ T cells sorted from blood. Here the CDR3 reads CASGSGGSSYNEQFF. The CDR3 DNA sequence: TGTGCCAGTGGTAGCGGGGGGTCCTCCTACAATGAGCAGTTCTTC.